This is a list of T cell receptor beta chains from one sample in a study of T cells in Graves' hyperthyroidism and ophthalmopathy. TCRdb redid the calling of the multiplex PCR reads with MiXCR, one entry per CDR3 protein. The table lists about 400,000 distinct CDR3 sequences, roughly 15% of them singletons. Sequencing input: blood. These receptors were collected from a woman aged 18-29 years with Graves' hyperthyroidism. Both conserved end residues are part of each CDR3. Fields, in order: CDR3 DNA, CDR3 protein, clone size, V gene, J gene, D gene. A D gene is named only where the DNA matches it firmly. Expanded clones get a size class; other rows say once, few or many, or leave the size out.

CDR3 DNA: TGTGCCAGCAGCCAAAGGACATCTTTAAACATTCAGTACTTC
CDR3 protein: CASSQRTSLNIQYF
clone size: few
V gene: TRBV16
J gene: TRBJ2-4
D gene: .

CDR3 DNA: TGTGCCAGCAGCGGACGGGACAGGGCGTCCTACGAGCAGTACTTC
CDR3 protein: CASSGRDRASYEQYF
clone size: many
V gene: TRBV11-2
J gene: TRBJ2-7
D gene: TRBD1

CDR3 DNA: TGTGCCAGCAGTTTAAGAGCGGCCTCTGATACGCAGTATTTT
CDR3 protein: CASSLRAASDTQYF
clone size: .
V gene: TRBV27
J gene: TRBJ2-3
D gene: .

CDR3 DNA: TGTGCCAGCAGTTACTCTGGCGAGCAGTGCTTC
CDR3 protein: CASSYSGEQCF
clone size: .
V gene: TRBV6-5
J gene: TRBJ2-7
D gene: .

CDR3 DNA: TGTGCCAGCAGCCTAGGGGACAGGGATAATTCACCCCTCCACTTT
CDR3 protein: CASSLGDRDNSPLHF
clone size: many
V gene: TRBV11-2
J gene: TRBJ1-6
D gene: TRBD1

CDR3 DNA: TGTGCCAGCAGTCACGGGTCCGGAGGGGCCTACGAGCAGTACTTC
CDR3 protein: CASSHGSGGAYEQYF
clone size: many
V gene: TRBV6-1
J gene: TRBJ2-7
D gene: .

CDR3 DNA: TGTGCCAGCAGCTCGCCTAGCGGGAGCCATGAGCAGTTCTTC
CDR3 protein: CASSSPSGSHEQFF
clone size: .
V gene: TRBV7-2
J gene: TRBJ2-1
D gene: TRBD2

CDR3 DNA: TGTGCCAGCAGTGTCGAGCGGGAGGTCTACCTCCATGAGCAGTTCTTC
CDR3 protein: CASSVEREVYLHEQFF
clone size: many
V gene: TRBV28
J gene: TRBJ2-1
D gene: TRBD2

CDR3 DNA: TGTGCCAGTACCCCAAGTGGAACCTGGGGGGTGAACACTGAAGCTTTCTTT
CDR3 protein: CASTPSGTWGVNTEAFF
clone size: .
V gene: TRBV19
J gene: TRBJ1-1
D gene: .

CDR3 DNA: TGTGCCAGCAGCCAAGGGGTCAGGGCGAAAGCTTTCTTT
CDR3 protein: CASSQGVRAKAFF
clone size: many
V gene: TRBV3-1
J gene: TRBJ1-1
D gene: .

CDR3 DNA: TGTGCCAGCTCACCCCCGACGAGGAAAGAGACCCAGTACTTC
CDR3 protein: CASSPPTRKETQYF
clone size: few
V gene: TRBV18
J gene: TRBJ2-5
D gene: .

CDR3 DNA: TGTGCCAGCAGCGGGGGCGGGGACGGCTACACCTTC
CDR3 protein: CASSGGGDGYTF
clone size: .
V gene: TRBV9
J gene: TRBJ1-2
D gene: .

CDR3 DNA: TGTGCCAGCAGTGGGACAGTAGAGTACAATGAGCAGTTCTTC
CDR3 protein: CASSGTVEYNEQFF
clone size: many
V gene: TRBV28
J gene: TRBJ2-1
D gene: TRBD1

CDR3 DNA: TGCAGTGCTAGAGGTGTTAGCGGGAGGGCCGGAGATACGCAGTATTTT
CDR3 protein: CSARGVSGRAGDTQYF
clone size: few
V gene: TRBV20-1
J gene: TRBJ2-3
D gene: TRBD2

CDR3 DNA: TGTGCCTGGACTAGCGGGATTTACGAGCAGTACTTC
CDR3 protein: CAWTSGIYEQYF
clone size: many
V gene: TRBV30
J gene: TRBJ2-7
D gene: TRBD2

CDR3 DNA: TGTGCCAGCAGCCGAGGGACAGAGTTATATGGCTACACCTTC
CDR3 protein: CASSRGTELYGYTF
clone size: many
V gene: TRBV27
J gene: TRBJ1-2
D gene: TRBD1

CDR3 DNA: TGTGCTAGTGGTTTCCAGCAGCGCAATGAGCGGTTCTTC
CDR3 protein: CASGFQQRNERFF
clone size: .
V gene: TRBV12-5
J gene: TRBJ2-1
D gene: .

CDR3 DNA: TGTGCCAAAGAGTCGACAGGTCTGCACTATGGCTACACCTTC
CDR3 protein: CAKESTGLHYGYTF
clone size: many
V gene: TRBV2
J gene: TRBJ1-2
D gene: .

CDR3 DNA: TGTGCCAGCTCACCTCTCTCGGACAGCCACGAGCAGTACTTC
CDR3 protein: CASSPLSDSHEQYF
clone size: few
V gene: TRBV18
J gene: TRBJ2-7
D gene: .

CDR3 DNA: TGTGCCAGCAGTACCGCGGGGGAAGGCTACACCTTC
CDR3 protein: CASSTAGEGYTF
clone size: few
V gene: TRBV2
J gene: TRBJ1-2
D gene: .

CDR3 DNA: TGCAGTGTTGGGGGAGTAGGGGAGCAGTACTTC
CDR3 protein: CSVGGVGEQYF
clone size: many
V gene: TRBV20-1
J gene: TRBJ2-7
D gene: .

CDR3 DNA: TGTGCCAGCAGCTTGTGGCACTCCCGGGGTGAGCAGTTCTTC
CDR3 protein: CASSLWHSRGEQFF
clone size: many
V gene: TRBV5-6
J gene: TRBJ2-1
D gene: .

CDR3 DNA: TGCAGCGTTGAAAAGGGGGCTTCAGAGACCCAGTACTTC
CDR3 protein: CSVEKGASETQYF
clone size: many
V gene: TRBV29-1
J gene: TRBJ2-5
D gene: TRBD1

CDR3 DNA: TGTGCCAGCAGCCAAGTCCGGGGGACTAGCCCGCCCGGGGAGCTGTTTTTT
CDR3 protein: CASSQVRGTSPPGELFF
clone size: many
V gene: TRBV4-2
J gene: TRBJ2-2
D gene: TRBD2

CDR3 DNA: TGTGCCAGCAGCTTAGATAGGAGGGCAGGTGAGCAGTTCTTC
CDR3 protein: CASSLDRRAGEQFF
clone size: many
V gene: TRBV7-8
J gene: TRBJ2-1
D gene: .

CDR3 DNA: TGTGCCAGCACCGAAGGGTACTACAATGAGCAGTTCTTC
CDR3 protein: CASTEGYYNEQFF
clone size: few
V gene: TRBV2
J gene: TRBJ2-1
D gene: .

CDR3 DNA: TGTGCCAGTAGCACAGGGCCCACCTATAATTCACCCCTCCACTTT
CDR3 protein: CASSTGPTYNSPLHF
clone size: many
V gene: TRBV28
J gene: TRBJ1-6
D gene: .

CDR3 DNA: TGTGCCAGCAGTGAAGGCCCTAGCGGGAGTTTGGTCTCCTACAATGAGCAGTTCTTC
CDR3 protein: CASSEGPSGSLVSYNEQFF
clone size: few
V gene: TRBV6-1
J gene: TRBJ2-1
D gene: TRBD2

CDR3 DNA: TGTGCCTGGAGTGTCCCCAATGAGCAGTTCTTC
CDR3 protein: CAWSVPNEQFF
clone size: many
V gene: TRBV30
J gene: TRBJ2-1
D gene: .

CDR3 DNA: TGTGCCAGTAGTATAACAGCGGGAGCCTTCAATGAGCAGTTCTTC
CDR3 protein: CASSITAGAFNEQFF
clone size: many
V gene: TRBV19
J gene: TRBJ2-1
D gene: TRBD2

CDR3 DNA: TGCAGTGCCTCCAGGGGAGCGGGCTATGGCTACACCTTC
CDR3 protein: CSASRGAGYGYTF
clone size: many
V gene: TRBV20-1
J gene: TRBJ1-2
D gene: .

CDR3 DNA: TGCGCCAGCAGCTTGAACGGGGTCCGCGAGCAGTACTTC
CDR3 protein: CASSLNGVREQYF
clone size: many
V gene: TRBV5-1
J gene: TRBJ2-7
D gene: .

CDR3 DNA: TGCGCCAGCAGCCAAGGCAGGGGGACTAATGAAAAACTGTTTTTT
CDR3 protein: CASSQGRGTNEKLFF
clone size: few
V gene: TRBV4-1
J gene: TRBJ1-4
D gene: TRBD1

CDR3 DNA: TGCAGTGCTGGGACAGGGAACAATGAGCAGTTCTTC
CDR3 protein: CSAGTGNNEQFF
clone size: many
V gene: TRBV20-1
J gene: TRBJ2-1
D gene: TRBD1

CDR3 DNA: TGTGCCATCAGTGGACCAGCGGGAGGTCTTAGCACAGATACGCAGTATTTT
CDR3 protein: CAISGPAGGLSTDTQYF
clone size: few
V gene: TRBV10-3
J gene: TRBJ2-3
D gene: TRBD2